What follows describes a single T cell receptor (beta chain). TCRdb keeps only in-frame clones here, not all; method: immunoSEQ multiplex PCR. This sample has tens of thousands of clones; 89% occur once, and the top ten carry 5.5%. These data come from a study of control samples from healthy donors and cancer patients. This sequence was found in a man aged 45 to 65 in good health. The sequencing input was blood.

The CDR3 DNA follows: TGTGCCAGCTCACCACAACAGGACTATGGCTACACCTTC. It specifies CASSPQQDYGYTF. The chain carries TRBV18 and TRBJ1-2; D is perhaps TRBD1 (5 bases). Germline-derived CDR1 and CDR2 are KGHSH and LQKENI. The germline V and J ends were trimmed by 1 base and 3 bases, with 6 bases remaining between them. The length of the CDR3 is 13 residues.